This T cell receptor beta chain derives from a study of blood T cell repertoires in COVID-19. About the research overall: Nucleic acid was either cDNA or gDNA, and it came from T cells, B-cell-depleted T cells, or PBMCs.

Per the original data handling: Amplification with reference gene primers provided the estimates of nucleated cell counts. TCRdb keeps only in-frame clones here, not all; method: immunoSEQ multiplex PCR. The D gene and trimming were derived from the DNA, and the V and J assignments and clone size from that table. In the table there are about 310,000 clones, nearly 90% of which are singletons. V was trimmed by 0 bases and J by 2 bases, leaving 15 bases between them. There are 16 residues in the CDR3. Germline V gene data show CDR1 as SGHNT and CDR2 as YYREEE (reference sequence). The sample consisted of peripheral blood. The clonotype was recovered from a woman aged 35 to 49 with COVID-19, enrolled during active disease. This chain links TRBV5-4 with TRBJ2-7; a possible D gene is TRBD1 (6 bases). The CDR3 nucleotides read TGTGCCAGCAGCTTGGGGGCCGGGACACTTGCCTACGAGCAGTACTTC. Its protein product is CASSLGAGTLAYEQYF.